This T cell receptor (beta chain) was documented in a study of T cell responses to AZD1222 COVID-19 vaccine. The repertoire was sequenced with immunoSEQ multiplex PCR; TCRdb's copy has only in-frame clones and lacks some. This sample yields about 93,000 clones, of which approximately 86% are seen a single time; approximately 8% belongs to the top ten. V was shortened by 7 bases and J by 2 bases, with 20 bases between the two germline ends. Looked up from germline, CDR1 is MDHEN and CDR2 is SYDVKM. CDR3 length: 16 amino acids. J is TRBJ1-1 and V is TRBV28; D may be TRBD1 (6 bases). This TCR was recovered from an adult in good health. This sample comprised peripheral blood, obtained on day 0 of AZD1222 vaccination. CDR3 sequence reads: CASKAPGVRGNTEAFF. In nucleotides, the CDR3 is TGTGCCAGCAAAGCACCCGGCGTCAGGGGAAACACTGAAGCTTTCTTT.